What follows are 2 T cell receptor beta chains derived from one specimen sequenced in a study of T cells in Graves' hyperthyroidism and ophthalmopathy (dated by TCRdb to about 2019). The library was prepared using multiplex PCR. Sequencing was performed on an Illumina HiSeq 2000. Amplification of TCR beta CDR3 regions was carried out from RNA transcripts. A first-round RT-PCR of the TCR CDR3 used the HTBI primer set with the Qiagen OneStep RT-PCR kit. In TCRdb, the public reads were trimmed at Q25 with fastp and aligned with MiXCR, with productive beta chains retained. Entries are consolidated by CDR3 protein sequence, retaining the most common genes and DNA. Counted in this sample were 250,000 or so distinct CDR3 sequences; 16% of them appeared once. Clones ranked in the top ten supply more than 25% of the sample. Sequenced input: blood. All receptors come from a woman in her late teens or twenties with Graves' ophthalmopathy.

This clonotype was seen at least ten times. The V gene is TRBV27, the J gene TRBJ2-7; 8 nucleotides line up with TRBD2. The CDR3 consists of 15 residues. CDR1 and CDR2 from the germline V gene are MNHEY and SMNVEV (reference sequence). Trimming removed 5 bases from V and 2 bases from J; junction bases left unmatched: 8. The CDR3, as DNA: TGTGCCAGCAGTCTGAGGCCGACTAGCGCCTACGAGCAGTACTTC. Translation: CASSLRPTSAYEQYF.

In this sample, this clonotype turned up many times. V gene TRBV7-3 combines with J gene TRBJ2-1; TRBD2 is a possible D gene (6 bases). CDR3 length equals 18 residues. CDR1 and CDR2 (germline): SGHTA, FQGTGA. V lost 1 base to trimming and J lost 1 base, with 17 bases between them. CDR3 DNA: TGTGCCAGCAGCTTAATGGGAGGCGGGGCATCATCCTACAATGAGCAGTTCTTC. This encodes CASSLMGGGASSYNEQFF.